The T cell receptor (beta chain) described here comes from a study of blood T cell repertoires in COVID-19. Overall study: From T cells, B-cell-depleted T cells, or PBMCs came the material, which was cDNA or gDNA.

In its sample, this clone was seen a few times. As processed by the authors: Cell counts per sample came from amplifying reference gene primers. The protocol was immunoSEQ multiplex PCR, while the TCRdb copy is restricted to in-frame clones and leaves out a portion. Clonal size and the V and J genes are those of that table, whereas D and trimming came from the DNA. The table has roughly 66,000 clones, less than 85% seen once. In germline, CDR1 is MGHRA, CDR2 YSYEKL. The CDR3 totals 15 residues. Trimming at V came to 1 base and at J to 10 bases, leaving 3 bases not matched to a gene. The V call is TRBV4-1, the J call TRBJ1-6; TRBD1 agrees at 11 bases. The source is a man in his 60s with acute or convalescent COVID-19. Sample: peripheral blood. CDR3 residues: CASSQGTGGQSPLHF. As DNA, the CDR3 is TGCGCCAGCAGCCAAGGGACAGGGGGCCAGTCACCCCTCCACTTT.